The rows below give T cell receptor beta chains drawn from one sample of a study of blood T cells in healthy people across ages. One entry per CDR3 protein results from TCRdb running MiXCR on the 5' RACE reads. Of 1.2 million to 1.5 million distinct CDR3 sequences listed, 59% are singletons. Sequenced material: blood. The source is a man aged 18 to 30 in good health. Both conserved end residues are part of each CDR3. A D gene is named only where the DNA matches it firmly. Clone size appears in some rows only: once, few, many, or a class for an expanded clone.

V: TRBV12-3/TRBV12-4
J: TRBJ2-3
size: once
D: -
CDR3: CAGSLYGDTQYF
DNA: TGTGCCGGCAGTTTATATGGAGATACGCAGTATTTT

V: TRBV28
J: TRBJ2-6
size: -
D: -
CDR3: CASSVPANSGANVLTF
DNA: TGTGCCAGCAGCGTTCCAGCGAACTCTGGGGCCAACGTCCTGACTTTC

V: TRBV9
J: TRBJ2-3
size: -
D: -
CDR3: CASSAYSGVSTDTQYF
DNA: TGTGCCAGCAGCGCCTACTCAGGGGTTAGCACAGATACGCAGTATTTT

V: TRBV27
J: TRBJ1-2
size: -
D: TRBD1
CDR3: CASSSRGVYYGYTF
DNA: TGTGCCAGCAGTTCCAGGGGGGTCTACTATGGCTACACCTTC

V: TRBV28
J: TRBJ2-3
size: -
D: TRBD1
CDR3: CASSLRRDRVVTDTQYF
DNA: TGTGCCAGCAGTTTGAGGCGGGACAGGGTTGTCACAGATACGCAGTATTTT

V: TRBV5-1
J: TRBJ2-1
size: -
D: -
CDR3: CASSLGGFGYNEQFF
DNA: TGCGCCAGCAGCTTGGGGGGATTCGGCTACAATGAGCAGTTCTTC

V: TRBV20-1
J: TRBJ1-5
size: -
D: -
CDR3: CSARGRLISNQPQHF
DNA: TGCAGTGCTAGGGGACGACTAATTAGCAATCAGCCCCAGCATTTT

V: TRBV6-5
J: TRBJ1-4
size: once
D: -
CDR3: CASSFGVRSSEKLFF
DNA: TGTGCCAGCAGTTTCGGGGTTAGGAGTAGCGAAAAACTGTTTTTT

V: TRBV28
J: TRBJ1-4
size: -
D: -
CDR3: CASSSWRSTRGNEKLFF
DNA: TGTGCCAGCAGTTCCTGGAGGAGCACCCGTGGGAATGAAAAACTGTTTTTT

V: TRBV4-3
J: TRBJ2-5
size: -
D: -
CDR3: CASSQEVGISETQYF
DNA: TGCGCCAGCAGCCAAGAGGTGGGAATCTCGGAGACCCAGTACTTC

V: TRBV29-1
J: TRBJ2-3
size: -
D: -
CDR3: CSVVVSTDTQYF
DNA: TGCAGCGTTGTGGTTAGCACAGATACGCAGTATTTT

V: TRBV7-9
J: TRBJ2-7
size: few
D: TRBD1
CDR3: CASSFFTGQGITYEQYF
DNA: TGTGCCAGCAGCTTCTTTACGGGACAGGGCATCACCTACGAGCAGTACTTC

V: TRBV5-6
J: TRBJ2-7
size: -
D: -
CDR3: CASSLYASYEQYF
DNA: TGTGCCAGCAGCTTGTATGCGTCCTACGAGCAGTACTTC

V: TRBV7-2
J: TRBJ2-7
size: -
D: TRBD1
CDR3: CASTDHPGQSYEQYF
DNA: TGTGCCAGCACCGACCATCCGGGACAGTCCTACGAGCAGTACTTC

V: TRBV7-2
J: TRBJ2-7
size: -
D: -
CDR3: CASSLTGRNPYEQYF
DNA: TGTGCCAGCAGCTTAACAGGGAGGAACCCCTACGAGCAGTACTTC

V: TRBV14
J: TRBJ2-5
size: -
D: TRBD2
CDR3: CASSQDTAREGRETQYF
DNA: TGTGCCAGCAGCCAAGATACGGCGCGGGAGGGCCGAGAGACCCAGTACTTC

V: TRBV6-2/TRBV6-3
J: TRBJ2-5
size: -
D: -
CDR3: CASSNLDLDRTQETQYF
DNA: TGTGCCAGCAGTAACCTAGACCTAGACAGGACGCAAGAGACCCAGTACTTC

V: TRBV12-3/TRBV12-4
J: TRBJ2-2
size: many
D: -
CDR3: CASSLAVSDTGELFF
DNA: TGTGCCAGCAGTTTAGCGGTCAGCGACACCGGGGAGCTGTTTTTT

V: TRBV20-1
J: TRBJ1-1
size: -
D: -
CDR3: CSAGGLGTEAFF
DNA: TGCAGTGCAGGGGGGCTTGGCACTGAAGCTTTCTTT

V: TRBV20-1
J: TRBJ2-5
size: -
D: -
CDR3: CSAPLWETQYF
DNA: TGCAGTGCCCCCCTCTGGGAGACCCAGTACTTC

V: TRBV6-5
J: TRBJ1-2
size: -
D: -
CDR3: CASSYRGDNGYTF
DNA: TGTGCCAGCAGTTACCGAGGGGATAATGGCTACACCTTC

V: TRBV20-1
J: TRBJ2-1
size: once
D: -
CDR3: CRWTGSSAGSYNEQFF
DNA: TGCAGGTGGACGGGGTCGTCCGCCGGCTCCTACAATGAGCAGTTCTTC

V: TRBV20-1
J: TRBJ2-2
size: many
D: TRBD1
CDR3: CSAKTGEAGELFF
DNA: TGCAGTGCCAAGACAGGGGAGGCCGGGGAGCTGTTTTTT

V: TRBV6-1
J: TRBJ2-7
size: -
D: -
CDR3: CASSVSVRSEQYF
DNA: TGTGCCAGCAGTGTTAGCGTACGGTCCGAGCAGTACTTC

V: TRBV5-1
J: TRBJ1-2
size: -
D: -
CDR3: CASSSPGVGNYGYTF
DNA: TGCGCCAGCAGCTCCCCTGGTGTGGGAAACTATGGCTACACCTTC

V: TRBV4-1
J: TRBJ2-5
size: few
D: -
CDR3: CASSPPPEETQYF
DNA: TGCGCCAGCAGCCCCCCACCCGAAGAGACCCAGTACTTC

V: TRBV19
J: TRBJ2-3
size: -
D: -
CDR3: CASSIPADGDQTQYF
DNA: TGTGCCAGTAGTATACCAGCGGACGGGGACCAAACGCAGTATTTT

V: TRBV12-3/TRBV12-4
J: TRBJ2-3
size: -
D: -
CDR3: CAGSPRTPDTQYF
DNA: TGTGCCGGCAGCCCCAGGACTCCAGATACGCAGTATTTT

V: TRBV29-1
J: TRBJ2-6
size: -
D: -
CDR3: CSAISGANVLTF
DNA: TGCAGCGCGATTTCAGGGGCCAACGTCCTGACTTTC

V: TRBV5-1
J: TRBJ2-7
size: -
D: TRBD2
CDR3: CASSLALGTSAYEQYF
DNA: TGCGCCAGCAGCTTGGCCCTAGGGACTAGCGCCTACGAGCAGTACTTC

V: TRBV12-3/TRBV12-4
J: TRBJ2-1
size: few
D: TRBD2
CDR3: CASSFHLREDSYNEQFF
DNA: TGTGCCAGCAGTTTTCACCTCCGGGAGGACTCCTACAATGAGCAGTTCTTC

V: TRBV29-1
J: TRBJ2-4
size: -
D: -
CDR3: CSVEGEWAKNIQYF
DNA: TGCAGCGTTGAGGGGGAGTGGGCCAAAAACATTCAGTACTTC

V: TRBV20-1
J: TRBJ2-5
size: -
D: -
CDR3: CSARREIAAQETQYF
DNA: TGCAGTGCTAGGAGGGAAATAGCGGCGCAAGAGACCCAGTACTTC

V: TRBV7-6
J: TRBJ2-7
size: -
D: TRBD1
CDR3: CASSPGTGYSYEQYF
DNA: TGTGCCAGCAGCCCCGGGACAGGGTATTCCTACGAGCAGTACTTC

V: TRBV4-1
J: TRBJ2-3
size: -
D: TRBD2
CDR3: CASGREGVTQYF
DNA: TGCGCCAGCGGGAGGGAGGGTGTTACGCAGTATTTT

V: TRBV12-5
J: TRBJ2-1
size: -
D: TRBD2
CDR3: CASGLLLAGPYNEQFF
DNA: TGTGCTAGTGGCCTCCTACTAGCGGGGCCTTACAATGAGCAGTTCTTC

V: TRBV6-1
J: TRBJ2-2
size: -
D: -
CDR3: CASMAGELFF
DNA: TGTGCCAGCATGGCCGGGGAGCTGTTTTTT

V: TRBV14
J: TRBJ2-7
size: -
D: -
CDR3: CASSQDSSTFYEQYF
DNA: TGTGCCAGCAGCCAAGACTCCTCAACTTTCTACGAGCAGTACTTC

V: TRBV28
J: TRBJ2-4
size: -
D: -
CDR3: CASSSSAAGRNQNIQYF
DNA: TGTGCCAGCAGTTCATCCGCCGCCGGTAGAAACCAAAACATTCAGTACTTC

V: TRBV24-1
J: TRBJ2-3
size: -
D: TRBD2
CDR3: CATSDQRERWRTQYF
DNA: TGTGCCACCAGTGACCAGCGGGAGAGGTGGCGTACGCAGTATTTT